This T cell receptor beta chain was sequenced in a study of vaccination and CD4 T cells after COVID-19. Study summary: Stimulation used overlapping spike peptides from SARS-CoV-2, HCoV-NL63, HCoV-OC43 and HCoV-229E.

This CDR3 spans 12 amino acids. Germline values: CDR1 MDHEN, CDR2 SYDVKM. Study results and caveats: Median approximately 90% of reactive clones detected in convalescent patients emerged only post-vaccination. The median SARS-CoV-2-reactive clonotype number increased from roughly 21 to 40, without statistical significance.

The Oncomine TCR Beta short-read assay generated sequence data from the DNA of cultured CD4+ T cells. TCRdb reprocessed the PCR reads via MiXCR and lists one record per CDR3 protein. The table has 1,500 to 2,000 distinct CDR3 sequences, 50% to 70% seen once; the top ten hold about 80%. Of note for this clonotype: Its antigen is undetermined. At one end the junction does not follow the germline gene, possibly because of a read error.

Stated treatment: roughly 10-day PBMC culture with coronavirus spike peptide pools or control peptides (ViraFEST assay). CD4+ T cells of the unexposed donor were collected before the COVID-19 pandemic (2011-2018). PBMCs were cultured at two million per well with approximately 9.8 IU/ml IL-2 and 8.5 to 10 ug/ml peptide pools. This clonotype was sampled from a human donor in good health. Source material: CD4+ T cells from blood, cultured in vitro. The chain links TRBV28 to TRBJ2-7, with D perhaps TRBD1 (5 bases). CDR3 sequence reads: CASSTDSAYFDF. The CDR3 bases are TGTGCCAGCAGCACCGACAGCGCCTACTTTGACTTC.